This T cell receptor beta chain originates from a study of shared clonotypes between healthy human individuals. The CDR3 loop spans 13 amino acids. Trimming removed 2 bases from V and 1 base from J, with 8 bases in between. CDR1 is GTSNPN, CDR2 SVGIG, per germline (reference sequence). The assay was immunoSEQ multiplex PCR, and TCRdb's table has in-frame clones only and misses some. The sample includes more than 850,000 clones, roughly 74% of them seen just once. The origin of this receptor is a man between 18 and 35 years old in good health. Some clones in this sample may be carry-over from other donors' samples. The chain links TRBV30 to TRBJ1-1; no firm D call. Sequencing was carried out using memory CD4+ T cells from PBMCs. As for subset: CD45RA-negative fraction. CDR3 sequence: CAWSLAANTEAFF. In DNA form, the CDR3 reads TGTGCCTGGAGTCTGGCGGCGAACACTGAAGCTTTCTTT.